The 15 T cell receptor beta chains below come from one sample, sequenced in a study of blood T cell repertoires in COVID-19. Using immunoSEQ multiplex PCR, the repertoire was profiled, and TCRdb retains in-frame clones only, with some absent. The sample consists of over 200,000 clones, about 90% of them appearing once. Sequenced material: PBMCs or T cells enriched from blood (not recorded which). Receptor source: a woman aged 45-65 years in a cohort exposed to, infected with or recovered from COVID-19 (not recorded which).

This clone occurred once. The V call is TRBV5-4, the J call TRBJ2-5; a weak D match, TRBD1 (6 bases). Germline loops: CDR1 SGHNT, CDR2 YYREEE (reference sequence). The V end was cut by 2 bases, the J end by 4 bases, with 9 bases between. CDR3 length: 13 residues. The CDR3 nucleotides are TGTGCCAGCAGCTTTCAGGGGCGAGAGACCCAGTACTTC. Its protein is CASSFQGRETQYF. Full variable domain (outside the CDR3, taken from reference TRBV5-4 and TRBJ2-5): ETGVTQSPTHLIKTRGQQVTLRCSSQSGHNTVSWYQQALGQGPQFIFQYYREEENGRGNFPPRFSGLQFPNYSSELNVNALELDDSALYLCASSFQGRETQYFGPGTRLLVL.

This chain links TRBV28 with TRBJ1-5, with a weak D call TRBD1 (6 bases). The CDR3 sequence is 15 residues long. The V end was cut by 5 bases, the J end by 0 bases, with 11 bases between. Germline V CDR1 and CDR2: MDHEN, SYDVKM. The CDR3 reads CASSPTGISNQPQHF. The CDR3 DNA follows: TGTGCCAGCAGTCCCACAGGGATTAGCAATCAGCCCCAGCATTTT.

The rearrangement uses TRBV2 and TRBJ2-7, with D possibly matching TRBD2 (5 bases). V was shortened by 7 bases and J by 3 bases, with 13 bases between the two germline ends. CDR3 length: 13 residues. The germline gives CDR1 SNHLY, CDR2 FYNNEI. The CDR3 here is CASIRELVYEQYF. The CDR3 nucleotides read TGTGCCAGCATTAGGGAACTAGTCTACGAGCAGTACTTC.

V is TRBV30 and J is TRBJ2-1, with TRBD2 matching 11 bases. The CDR3 length is 15 residues. J gave up 0 bases and V 3 bases, and 1 base lay outside the gene matches. CDR1 GTSNPN and CDR2 SVGIG come from the germline V gene (reference sequence). CDR3 sequence (DNA): TGTGCCTGGAGCACTAGCGGGAGCTCCTACAATGAGCAGTTCTTC. This encodes CAWSTSGSSYNEQFF.

Comments on this clone: Its ends do not fully match the called genes, so a read error is possible. V usage is TRBV5-6 and J usage is TRBJ1-3, with a tentative D call TRBD1 (5 bases). Germline assignment: CDR1 SGHDT and CDR2 YYEEEE. The CDR3 runs to 11 residues. The CDR3 spells CASSNRDGGHF. The DNA of the CDR3 is TGTGCCAGCAGCAACCGGGACGGAGGGCATTTT.

The chain uses TRBV2 and TRBJ2-1, with TRBD2 matching over 7 bases. This CDR3 spans 12 amino acids. After removal of 7 bases from V and 7 bases from J, the junction contained 4 bases not matched to a gene. Germline loops: CDR1 SNHLY, CDR2 FYNNEI. The DNA for the CDR3 is TGTGCCAGCAAGGGAGGGGTGAATGAGCAGTTCTTC. It codes for CASKGGVNEQFF.

This clone was seen a single time. The V call is TRBV19, the J call TRBJ1-5, with 7 bases fitting TRBD1. V gave up 3 bases and J gave up 5 bases; unmatched junction bases: 7. Germline values: CDR1 LNHDA, CDR2 SQIVND (reference sequence). This CDR3 has 15 residues. CDR3 DNA: TGTGCCAGTAGTATGAGGACAGGAATGTATCAGCCCCAGCATTTT. This sequence encodes CASSMRTGMYQPQHF.

The chain links TRBV19 to TRBJ1-1, with 9 bases that match TRBD1. The CDR3 runs 12 residues. After removal of 6 bases from V and 8 bases from J, the junction contained 4 bases not matched to a gene. CDR1 is LNHDA and CDR2 is SQIVND in the germline V gene (reference sequence). The CDR3 DNA reads TGTGCCAGTAGGTTGGACAGGGGAGAAGCTTTCTTT. Translating it yields CASRLDRGEAFF.

The rearrangement joins TRBV7-3 to TRBJ1-1; D might be TRBD1 (6 bases). The CDR3 extends over 14 amino acids. The V and J ends lost 5 bases and 3 bases respectively, with 13 bases between them. Germline CDR1 SGHTA, CDR2 FQGTGA. The CDR3 DNA is TGTGCCAGCAGCCAAGGGACACCTTACACTGAAGCTTTCTTT. This translates into CASSQGTPYTEAFF.

The chain employs TRBV27 and TRBJ1-2; D unresolved. Germline V gene data show CDR1 as MNHEY and CDR2 as SMNVEV (reference sequence). This CDR3 has 13 amino acids. Trimming took off 4 bases at V and 1 base at J, with 7 bases between the two ends. The DNA for the CDR3 is TGTGCCAGCAGTTCTCCGGGTAACTATGGCTACACCTTC. It yields the protein CASSSPGNYGYTF.

This clone was found a few times. The chain couples TRBV18 to TRBJ1-5; TRBD1 agrees at 9 bases. This CDR3 spans 15 amino acids. In germline, CDR1 is KGHSH, CDR2 LQKENI. J lost 5 bases, V lost 6 bases, and 8 bases had no gene match. DNA for the CDR3: TGTGCCAGCTCCGAAAGCACAGGGGGCGATCAGCCCCAGCATTTT. Protein sequence: CASSESTGGDQPQHF.

This clone was seen a single time. The chain employs TRBV6-2 or TRBV6-3 and TRBJ2-5, with 9 bases matching TRBD2. Germline-derived CDR1 and CDR2 are MNHEY and SVGEGT. The trim removed 1 base at V and 9 bases at J, leaving 9 bases unmatched. The CDR3 runs 15 residues. The CDR3 sequence is CASSYWKASGAAQYF. CDR3 DNA: TGTGCCAGCAGTTACTGGAAGGCTAGCGGGGCAGCCCAGTACTTC.

The chain couples TRBV23-1 to TRBJ2-1, with 7 bases fitting TRBD2. TRBV23-1 is an open reading frame whose function is uncertain. Germline trimming cut 0 bases from V and 9 bases from J; bases unmatched to any gene: 11. The CDR3 has 16 residues. CDR3 residues: CASSQSGQGSGGEQFF. CDR3 coding DNA: TGCGCCAGCAGTCAATCGGGGCAAGGGTCGGGAGGTGAGCAGTTCTTC.

This chain joins TRBV3-1 (or the pseudogene TRBV3-2) and TRBJ1-2; TRBD1 matches at 7 bases. This CDR3 comprises 16 residues. Germline-derived CDR1 and CDR2 are LGHDT and YNNKEL (reference sequence). V lost 2 bases and J lost 3; bases outside the gene matches: 9. CDR3 region: CASSQPATGTYYGYTF. In DNA form, the CDR3 reads TGTGCCAGCAGCCAACCGGCGACAGGGACCTACTATGGCTACACCTTC.

The rearrangement links TRBV28 to TRBJ2-5, with 9 bases fitting TRBD2. J lost 1 base, V lost 5 bases, and 5 bases had no gene match. The germline V gene has CDR1 MDHEN and CDR2 SYDVKM. The CDR3 has 15 amino acids. Written as DNA, the CDR3 is TGTGCCAGCAGTGTCCTAGCGGGGATCCAAGAGACCCAGTACTTC. It specifies CASSVLAGIQETQYF.